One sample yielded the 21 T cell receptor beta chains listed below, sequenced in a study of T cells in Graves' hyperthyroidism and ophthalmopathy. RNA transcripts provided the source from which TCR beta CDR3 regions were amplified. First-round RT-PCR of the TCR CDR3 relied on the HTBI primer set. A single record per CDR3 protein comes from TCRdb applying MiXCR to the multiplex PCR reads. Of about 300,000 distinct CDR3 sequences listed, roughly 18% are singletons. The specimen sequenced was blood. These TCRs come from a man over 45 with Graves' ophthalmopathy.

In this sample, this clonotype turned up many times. CDR3 in amino acids: CASSGKTSGYNEQFF. The CDR3 DNA reads as TGTGCCAGCAGTGGTAAGACTAGCGGCTACAATGAGCAGTTCTTC. V is TRBV2 and J is TRBJ2-1; 9 nucleotides match TRBD2. Germline loops: CDR1 SNHLY, CDR2 FYNNEI. The CDR3 has 15 residues. V lost 4 bases to trimming and J lost 3 bases; unmatched junction nucleotides: 4.

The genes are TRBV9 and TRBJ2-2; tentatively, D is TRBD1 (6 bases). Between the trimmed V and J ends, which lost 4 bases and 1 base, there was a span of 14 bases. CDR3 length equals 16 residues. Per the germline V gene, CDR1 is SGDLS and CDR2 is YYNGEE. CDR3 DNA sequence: TGTGCCAGCAGCACCCCAAGGACAGTGAACACCGGGGAGCTGTTTTTT. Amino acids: CASSTPRTVNTGELFF.

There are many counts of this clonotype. As DNA, the CDR3 is TGTGCCAGCTCTCCCCCGGGAGCGAACACTGAAGCTTTCTTT. Translation gives CASSPPGANTEAFF. The rearrangement links TRBV18 to TRBJ1-1; D call uncertain. V was shortened by 6 bases and J by 1 base, with 12 bases between the two germline ends. Germline V gene data show CDR1 as KGHSH and CDR2 as LQKENI. The CDR3 runs 14 residues.

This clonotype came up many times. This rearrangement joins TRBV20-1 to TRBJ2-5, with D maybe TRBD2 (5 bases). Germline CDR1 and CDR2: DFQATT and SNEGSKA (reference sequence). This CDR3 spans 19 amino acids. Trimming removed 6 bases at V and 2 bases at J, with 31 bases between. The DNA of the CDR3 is TGCAGTGCCTACCGTCTAACACCCCTGGCGAGGGCCGGACAAGAGACCCAGTACTTC. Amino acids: CSAYRLTPLARAGQETQYF.

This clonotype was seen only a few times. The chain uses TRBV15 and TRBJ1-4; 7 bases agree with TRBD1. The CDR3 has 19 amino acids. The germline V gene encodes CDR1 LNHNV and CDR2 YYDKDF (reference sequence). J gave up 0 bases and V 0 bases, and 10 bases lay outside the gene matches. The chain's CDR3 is CATSRDQGRGVATNEKLFF. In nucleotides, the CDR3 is TGTGCCACCAGCAGAGATCAGGGCAGGGGGGTTGCAACTAATGAAAAACTGTTTTTT.

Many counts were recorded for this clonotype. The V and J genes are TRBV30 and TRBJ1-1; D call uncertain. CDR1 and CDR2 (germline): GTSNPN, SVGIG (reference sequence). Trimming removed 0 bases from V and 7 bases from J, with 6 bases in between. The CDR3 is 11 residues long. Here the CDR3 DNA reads TGTGCCTGGAGTGTTAAACTTGAAGCTTTCTTT. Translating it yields CAWSVKLEAFF.

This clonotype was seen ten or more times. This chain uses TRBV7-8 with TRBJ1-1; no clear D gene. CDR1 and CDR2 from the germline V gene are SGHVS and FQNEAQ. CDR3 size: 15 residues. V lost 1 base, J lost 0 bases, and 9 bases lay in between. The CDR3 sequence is CASSLEPVMNTEAFF. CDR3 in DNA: TGTGCCAGCAGCTTAGAACCGGTAATGAACACTGAAGCTTTCTTT.

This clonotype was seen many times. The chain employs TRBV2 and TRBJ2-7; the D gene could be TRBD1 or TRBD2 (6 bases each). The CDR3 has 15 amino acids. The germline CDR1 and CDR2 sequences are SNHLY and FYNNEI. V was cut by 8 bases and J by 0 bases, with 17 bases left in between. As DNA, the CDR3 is TGTGCCAGCGCCAGGTGGGGGGCATCCTCCTACGAGCAGTACTTC. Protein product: CASARWGASSYEQYF.

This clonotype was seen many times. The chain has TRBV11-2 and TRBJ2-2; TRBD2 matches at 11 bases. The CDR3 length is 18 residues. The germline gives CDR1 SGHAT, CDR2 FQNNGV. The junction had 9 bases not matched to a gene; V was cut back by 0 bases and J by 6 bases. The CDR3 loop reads CASSLEPLTSGSSGELFF. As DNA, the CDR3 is TGTGCCAGCAGCTTAGAACCCCTCACTAGCGGGAGCTCCGGGGAGCTGTTTTTT.

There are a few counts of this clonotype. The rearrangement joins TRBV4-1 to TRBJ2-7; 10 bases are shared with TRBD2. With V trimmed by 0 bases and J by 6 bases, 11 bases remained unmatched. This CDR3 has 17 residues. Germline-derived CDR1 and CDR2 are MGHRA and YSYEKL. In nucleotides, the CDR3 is TGCGCCAGCAGCCAAGAGAGGCGCAGTAGCGGGAGGCGCGAGCAGTACTTC. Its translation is CASSQERRSSGRREQYF.

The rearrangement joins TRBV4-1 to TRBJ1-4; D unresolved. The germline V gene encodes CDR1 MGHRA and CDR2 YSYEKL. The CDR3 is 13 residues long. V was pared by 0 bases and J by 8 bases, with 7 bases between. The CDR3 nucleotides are TGCGCCAGCAGCCAAGATTGGAGCGAAAAACTGTTTTTT. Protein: CASSQDWSEKLFF.

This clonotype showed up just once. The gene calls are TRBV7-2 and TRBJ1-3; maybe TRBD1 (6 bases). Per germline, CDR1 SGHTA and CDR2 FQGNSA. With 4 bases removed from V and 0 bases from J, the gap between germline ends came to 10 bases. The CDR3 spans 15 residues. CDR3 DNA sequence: TGTGCCAGCAGCTACTCGGACAGCTCTGGAAACACCATATATTTT. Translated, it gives CASSYSDSSGNTIYF.

The CDR3 sequence: CASSFGAGPTDTQYF. CDR3 sequence (DNA): TGTGCCAGCAGTTTTGGGGCAGGGCCCACAGATACGCAGTATTTT. The chain links TRBV12-3 or TRBV12-4 to TRBJ2-3; weak D call: TRBD1 (5 bases). V dropped 3 bases and J dropped 2 bases, with 12 bases sitting between them. This CDR3 is 15 amino acids long.

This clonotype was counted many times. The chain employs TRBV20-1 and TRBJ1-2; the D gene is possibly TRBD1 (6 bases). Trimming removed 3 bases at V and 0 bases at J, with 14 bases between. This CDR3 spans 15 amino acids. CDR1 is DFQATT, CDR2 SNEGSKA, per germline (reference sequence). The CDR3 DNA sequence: TGCAGTGCTAGCGACAGGACAAGGTCTAACTATGGCTACACCTTC. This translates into CSASDRTRSNYGYTF.

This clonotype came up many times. For the CDR3, the DNA is TGTGCCAGCTCACCGACGTCCAGCTCCTACGAGCAGTACTTC. Its translation is CASSPTSSSYEQYF. V usage is TRBV18 and J usage is TRBJ2-7; D gene unclear. V lost 3 bases to trimming and J lost 0 bases, with 9 bases between them. The germline gives CDR1 KGHSH, CDR2 LQKENI. CDR3 size: 14 residues.

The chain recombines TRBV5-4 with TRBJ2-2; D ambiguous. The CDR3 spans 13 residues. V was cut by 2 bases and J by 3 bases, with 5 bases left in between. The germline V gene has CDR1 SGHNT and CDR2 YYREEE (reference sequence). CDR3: CASSFYHTGELFF. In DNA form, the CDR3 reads TGTGCCAGCAGCTTTTATCACACCGGGGAGCTGTTTTTT. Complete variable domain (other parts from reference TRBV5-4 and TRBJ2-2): ETGVTQSPTHLIKTRGQQVTLRCSSQSGHNTVSWYQQALGQGPQFIFQYYREEENGRGNFPPRFSGLQFPNYSSELNVNALELDDSALYLCASSFYHTGELFFGEGSRLTVL.

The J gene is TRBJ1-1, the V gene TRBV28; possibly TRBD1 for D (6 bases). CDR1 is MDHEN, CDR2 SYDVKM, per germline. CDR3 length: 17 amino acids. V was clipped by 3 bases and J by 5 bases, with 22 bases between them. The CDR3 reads CASSLSGRGMLTTEAFF. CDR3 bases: TGTGCCAGCAGTTTGAGTGGCAGGGGAATGTTGACGACTGAAGCTTTCTTT.

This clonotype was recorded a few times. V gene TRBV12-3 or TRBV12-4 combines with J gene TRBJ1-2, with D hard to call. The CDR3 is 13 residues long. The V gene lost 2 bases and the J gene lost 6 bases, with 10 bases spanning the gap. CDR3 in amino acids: CASSLREGDGYTF. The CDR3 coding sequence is TGTGCCAGCAGTTTACGAGAAGGTGATGGCTACACCTTC.

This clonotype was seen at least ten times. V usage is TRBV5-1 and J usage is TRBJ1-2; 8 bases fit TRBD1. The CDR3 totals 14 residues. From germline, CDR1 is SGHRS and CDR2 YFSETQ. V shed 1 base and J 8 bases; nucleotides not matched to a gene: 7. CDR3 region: CASSLSTGGEGYTF. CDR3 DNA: TGCGCCAGCAGCTTGTCCACAGGGGGTGAGGGCTACACCTTC.

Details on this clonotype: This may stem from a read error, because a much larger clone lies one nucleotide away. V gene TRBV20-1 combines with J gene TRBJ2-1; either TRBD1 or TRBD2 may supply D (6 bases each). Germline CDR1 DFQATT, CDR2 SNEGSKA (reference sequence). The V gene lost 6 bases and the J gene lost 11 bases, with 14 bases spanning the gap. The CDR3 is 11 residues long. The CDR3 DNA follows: TGCAGTGCGGGGGGCAACCCTAAGCAGTTCTTC. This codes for CSAGGNPKQFF.

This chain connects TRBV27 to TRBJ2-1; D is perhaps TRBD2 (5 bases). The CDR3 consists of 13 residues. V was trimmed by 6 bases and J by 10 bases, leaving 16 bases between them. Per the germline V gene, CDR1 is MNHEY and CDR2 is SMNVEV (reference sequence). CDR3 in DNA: TGTGCCAGCAGGGACCTTACTAGGAGGGAGCAGTTCTTC. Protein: CASRDLTRREQFF.